The 23 T cell receptor beta chains below all came from one sample that was sequenced in a study of CD8+ T cells in alopecia areata (dated by TCRdb to 2016 to 2018). Library prep was done by the immunoSEQ multiplex PCR assay. RNA was extracted from all samples and reverse transcribed into cDNA as template for TCR sequencing. Not all clones reach the TCRdb copy of this immuneACCESS table, which keeps in-frame sequences only. Checked studies attribute under half of the gap to unresolved V genes and leave the rest unexplained. This sample has around 160,000 clones in its table, and about 60% of those were observed once. 13% to 15% of the sample is held by the ten biggest clonotypes. What the time point label conveys for this sample: around 22 weeks on oral tofacitinib. Reading the label with the study, this specimen's treatment or condition is: oral pan-JAK inhibitor, 5-10 mg twice daily. The material was CD4+ T cells sorted from blood, obtained at week 24, from a patient treated with tofacitinib. Receptors originate from a human donor with alopecia areata.

This clone was observed a handful of times. This sequence joins TRBV29-1 and TRBJ2-5; D unclear. CDR1 and CDR2 from the germline V gene are SQVTM and ANQGSEA. The CDR3 consists of 13 residues. The V gene lost 2 bases and the J gene lost 1 base, with 8 bases spanning the gap. The CDR3 nucleotides are TGCAGCGTTGAACGACCTGGCCAAGAGACCCAGTACTTC. It specifies CSVERPGQETQYF.

This chain uses TRBV5-1 with TRBJ1-1; tentatively, D is TRBD1 (6 bases). The CDR3 contains 13 residues. V dropped 1 base and J dropped 7 bases, with 11 bases sitting between them. CDR1 and CDR2 from the germline V gene are SGHRS and YFSETQ. CDR3 in amino acids: CASSLFADSEAFF. CDR3 bases: TGCGCCAGCAGCTTGTTCGCGGACAGTGAAGCTTTCTTT.

The CDR3 DNA reads TGTGCCAGCGCCCGGGACAAAACCTACGAGCAGTACTTC. As protein: CASARDKTYEQYF. The rearrangement uses TRBV2 and TRBJ2-7; D may be TRBD1 (6 bases). Trimming pared 8 bases from V and 2 bases from J, leaving 13 bases between. Looked up from germline, CDR1 is SNHLY and CDR2 is FYNNEI. This CDR3 has 13 residues. Based on the CDR3 plus reference TRBV2 and TRBJ2-7, the full variable domain is EPEVTQTPSHQVTQMGQEVILRCVPISNHLYFYWYRQILGQKVEFLVSFYNNEISEKSEIFDDQFSVERPDGSNFTLKIRSTKLEDSAMYFCASARDKTYEQYFGPGTRLTVT.

This sequence joins TRBV12-5 and TRBJ2-1; no definite D call. The V and J ends lost 2 bases and 1 base respectively, with 9 bases between them. The CDR3 sequence is 15 residues long. Per germline, CDR1 LGHNT and CDR2 FRNRAP. CDR3 sequence (DNA): TGTGCTAGTGGTTTGTTTGAGGTATCCTACAATGAGCAGTTCTTC. Its translation is CASGLFEVSYNEQFF.

This clone has a single count. The chain uses TRBV7-2 and TRBJ2-1; tentative D call: TRBD2 (6 bases). The germline CDR1 and CDR2 sequences are SGHTA and FQGNSA. This CDR3 comprises 14 residues. V lost 5 bases, J lost 9 bases, and 17 bases lay in between. The CDR3 loop is CASSPIPGVGEQFF. In DNA, the CDR3 is TGTGCCAGCAGCCCCATCCCGGGAGTAGGTGAGCAGTTCTTC.

This chain uses TRBV29-1 with TRBJ1-1; D is perhaps TRBD1 (6 bases). The germline V and J ends were trimmed by 7 bases and 0 bases, with 9 bases remaining between them. CDR3 length: 12 residues. Germline CDR1 and CDR2: SQVTM and ANQGSEA. The CDR3 DNA sequence: TGCAGCGCCACAGGGTTGAACACTGAAGCTTTCTTT. It yields the protein CSATGLNTEAFF.

This clone was counted a few times. The chain employs TRBV5-4 and TRBJ2-1, with unresolved D. Germline assignment: CDR1 SGHNT and CDR2 YYREEE (reference sequence). The CDR3 is made up of 15 amino acids. V dropped 1 base and J dropped 3 bases, with 11 bases sitting between them. CDR3 region: CASSLSAALYNEQFF. CDR3 coding DNA: TGTGCCAGCAGCTTGTCGGCCGCCCTCTACAATGAGCAGTTCTTC.

This rearrangement joins TRBV27 to TRBJ2-3; 8 bases align to TRBD1. The CDR3 length is 16 residues. Germline loops: CDR1 MNHEY, CDR2 SMNVEV (reference sequence). With V trimmed by 5 bases and J by 4 bases, 11 bases remained unmatched. The CDR3 nucleotides are TGTGCCAGCAGTGAAGCAGGGGGCGGAGGGCCAGATACGCAGTATTTT. Translation gives CASSEAGGGGPDTQYF.

This clone showed up just a few times. The chain carries TRBV5-1 and TRBJ2-7, with D perhaps TRBD1 or TRBD2 (6 bases each). Germline CDR1 reads SGHRS; CDR2 reads YFSETQ. The CDR3 loop spans 14 amino acids. Between the trimmed V and J ends, which lost 2 bases and 2 bases, there was a span of 11 bases. In nucleotides, the CDR3 is TGCGCCAGCAGCTTTGCCGGGGGCACCTACGAGCAGTACTTC. This sequence encodes CASSFAGGTYEQYF.

The chain carries TRBV19 and TRBJ2-5; 7 nucleotides agree with TRBD1. CDR1 is LNHDA and CDR2 is SQIVND in the germline V gene (reference sequence). The CDR3 totals 15 residues. The V gene end was trimmed by 4 bases and the J gene end by 1 base; junction bases not matched to a gene: 6. Written as DNA, the CDR3 is TGTGCCAGTAGTACCGGACAGGCTACCCAAGAGACCCAGTACTTC. Its protein is CASSTGQATQETQYF.

The chain joins TRBV6-1 to TRBJ1-5; the D is unclear. Between the trimmed V and J ends, which lost 2 bases and 6 bases, there was a span of 14 bases. The CDR3 spans 15 residues. Germline-derived CDR1 and CDR2 are MNHNS and SASEGT. The DNA for the CDR3 is TGTGCCAGCAGTGAACGGAGGGCTTCACTTCAGCCCCAGCATTTT. Protein sequence: CASSERRASLQPQHF.

The chain links TRBV13 to TRBJ1-2, with D uncertain. Per the germline V gene, CDR1 is PRHDT and CDR2 is FYEKMQ (reference sequence). This CDR3 is 14 amino acids long. The germline V and J ends were trimmed by 5 bases and 2 bases, with 12 bases remaining between them. The CDR3: CASSNVDLNYGYTF. CDR3 DNA sequence: TGTGCCAGCAGCAATGTGGACCTAAACTATGGCTACACCTTC.

The rearrangement uses TRBV7-9 and TRBJ2-5; 8 bases are shared with TRBD2. There are 14 residues in the CDR3. Germline-derived CDR1 and CDR2 are SEHNR and FQNEAQ (reference sequence). Trimming at V came to 5 bases and at J to 7 bases, leaving 9 bases not matched to a gene. The CDR3, as DNA: TGTGCCAGCAGCAATCCGACTAGCGAAGGGACCCAGTACTTC. The encoded protein is CASSNPTSEGTQYF. Drawing the rest from reference TRBV7-9 and TRBJ2-5, the complete variable domain is DTGVSQNPRHKITKRGQNVTFRCDPISEHNRLYWYRQTLGQGPEFLTYFQNEAQLEKSRLLSDRFSAERPKGSFSTLEIQRTEQGDSAMYLCASSNPTSEGTQYFGPGTRLLVL.

Here the CDR3 DNA reads TGTGCCAGCAGTCAATCCGGGACAGGGGCCTACGAGCAGTACTTC. Its translation: CASSQSGTGAYEQYF. The chain recombines TRBV27 with TRBJ2-7, with TRBD1 identical over 10 bases. The V and J ends lost 5 bases and 2 bases, in that order; junction bases with no gene match: 6. CDR1 is MNHEY, CDR2 SMNVEV, per germline (reference sequence). The CDR3 is 15 residues long.

The genes are TRBV20-1 and TRBJ2-1, with a possible D match to TRBD2 (5 bases). This CDR3 region has 9 residues. CDR1 and CDR2 (germline): DFQATT, SNEGSKA (reference sequence). CDR3 sequence (DNA): TGCAGGGCTTCGGACTTTAAGTTCTTC. Protein product: CRASDFKFF.

The chain recombines TRBV6-5 with TRBJ1-6; 7 nucleotides align to TRBD1. Germline loops: CDR1 MNHEY, CDR2 SVGAGI. The ends lost 6 bases at V and 14 bases at J; junction bases unmatched: 7. The CDR3 length is 12 residues. In nucleotides, the CDR3 is TGTGCCAGCAGCCCAGGGGGGGCCACCCTCCACTTT. Protein: CASSPGGATLHF.

This clone was counted between two and nine times. The rearrangement joins TRBV7-2 to TRBJ1-5; D is unclear. The V and J ends lost 1 base and 2 bases respectively, with 12 bases between them. The CDR3 extends over 16 amino acids. The germline CDR1 and CDR2 sequences are SGHTA and FQGNSA. The CDR3 DNA is TGTGCCAGCAGCTTAGGGCCAGCAAGGGGCAATCAGCCCCAGCATTTT. The encoded protein is CASSLGPARGNQPQHF.

The V and J genes are TRBV7-2 and TRBJ1-2, with 8 bases identical to TRBD1. This CDR3 has 12 amino acids. Per the germline V gene, CDR1 is SGHTA and CDR2 is FQGNSA. Losses at the gene ends were 3 bases for V and 14 bases for J; bases not matched to a gene: 8. The CDR3 DNA sequence: TGTGCCAGCAGCTTGATGGGACAGGCCTTAACCTTC. Its translation is CASSLMGQALTF.

The sample holds a few counts of this clone. The chain employs TRBV10-2 and TRBJ2-7; either TRBD1 or TRBD2 may supply D (6 bases each). V lost 1 base and J lost 2, with 9 bases in between. The CDR3 is made up of 14 amino acids. Per the germline V gene, CDR1 is WSHSY and CDR2 is SAAADI. CDR3 sequence (DNA): TGCGCCAGCAGTGAGTTCGGGGGCACCTACGAGCAGTACTTC. Protein: CASSEFGGTYEQYF.

This clone has more than one count but fewer than ten. The chain is built from TRBV27 and TRBJ2-7; 16 nucleotides align to TRBD2. CDR3 size: 18 residues. Trimming took 5 bases from V and 6 from J; bases not matched to a gene: 13. Germline V gene sequence: CDR1 MNHEY, CDR2 SMNVEV (reference sequence). The CDR3 protein is CASSPLPGTSGGAGEQYF. CDR3 nucleotides: TGTGCCAGCAGTCCGCTACCCGGGACTAGCGGGGGGGCCGGCGAGCAGTACTTC.

This clone occurred a few times. This chain joins TRBV5-6 and TRBJ1-4; 9 bases agree with TRBD1. From germline, CDR1 is SGHDT and CDR2 YYEEEE. The CDR3 contains 14 residues. The V segment lost 4 bases and the J segment 6 bases; nucleotides outside the gene matches: 4. In nucleotides, the CDR3 is TGTGCCAGCAGCCGGGGACAGGGATATGAAAAACTGTTTTTT. Translating gives CASSRGQGYEKLFF.

The chain recombines TRBV29-1 with TRBJ2-7; 9 bases match TRBD1. CDR1 and CDR2 from the germline V gene are SQVTM and ANQGSEA. The ends lost 6 bases at V and 5 bases at J; junction bases unmatched: 14. This CDR3 contains 15 residues. This CDR3 reads CSVNGDWTGVHEQYF. As DNA, the CDR3 is TGCAGCGTGAACGGAGATTGGACAGGGGTCCACGAGCAGTACTTC.

This chain uses TRBV30 with TRBJ1-2; D remains unclear. V lost 4 bases and J lost 5, with 14 bases in between. The germline CDR1 and CDR2 sequences are GTSNPN and SVGIG (reference sequence). The CDR3 totals 13 residues. The CDR3 loop is CAWTADVVYGYTF. CDR3 coding DNA: TGTGCCTGGACCGCCGACGTGGTTTATGGCTACACCTTC.